Shown below are 31 T cell receptor beta chains from a single sample sequenced in a study of cytomegalovirus exposure and HLA in healthy donors (dated by TCRdb to 2016 to 2017). Library method: the immunoSEQ multiplex PCR assay. A mixture of 60 forward primers for TCR Vbeta segments and 13 reverse primers for TCR Jbeta segments was used in the multiplex PCR. TCRdb obtained this table from immuneACCESS and retained in-frame rearrangements with V and J assigned. These tables miss some clones; where compared with another copy, unresolved V genes account for less than half of the shortfall, and the remainder is unexplained. The sample has 200,000 to 250,000 clones on record, more than 65% of them singletons. The top ten hold 1.5% to 2% of the sample. Sequencing was carried out using PBMCs. The receptors shown here come from a man aged 50 or older in good health and CMV-seronegative.

The V call is TRBV6-6, the J call TRBJ2-5, with 10 bases lining up with TRBD1. Trimming cost V 2 bases and J 2 bases; bases outside gene matches: 5. The CDR3 is 16 residues long. CDR1 and CDR2 from the germline V gene are MNHNY and SVGAGI (reference sequence). CDR3 DNA sequence: TGTGCCAGCAGTTACCGCGGACAGGGGGAACAAGAGACCCAGTACTTC. Amino acid sequence: CASSYRGQGEQETQYF.

The rearrangement joins TRBV28 to TRBJ1-2, with 7 bases identical to TRBD1. This CDR3 comprises 15 residues. Germline V gives CDR1 MDHEN, CDR2 SYDVKM. The J segment lost 0 bases and the V segment lost 6 bases, leaving 7 bases of the junction unmatched. The CDR3 DNA sequence: TGTGCCAGCAGGGGGGACAGTGCAACTAACTATGGCTACACCTTC. This sequence encodes CASRGDSATNYGYTF.

This chain connects TRBV5-1 to TRBJ1-1, with 8 positions matching TRBD1. The germline CDR1 and CDR2 sequences are SGHRS and YFSETQ. With 5 bases clipped from V and 8 bases from J, the junction kept 2 bases outside the gene matches. This CDR3 contains 11 residues. Written as DNA, the CDR3 is TGCGCCAGCAGACAGGGGGGCGAAGCTTTCTTT. It codes for CASRQGGEAFF.

The table lists this clone with a few counts. The rearrangement uses TRBV6-4 and TRBJ2-2; D is undetermined. Germline V gene sequence: CDR1 MRHNA, CDR2 SNTAGT. The CDR3 runs 13 residues. V dropped 0 bases and J dropped 5 bases, with 4 bases sitting between them. The chain's CDR3 is CASSDSLTGELFF. DNA of the CDR3: TGTGCCAGCAGTGACTCGCTAACCGGGGAGCTGTTTTTT.

CDR3 loop: CASSRTSAVNEQFF. The CDR3 DNA sequence: TGTGCCAGCAGCCGGACTAGCGCGGTCAATGAGCAGTTCTTC. The chain joins TRBV14 to TRBJ2-1, with 9 nucleotides matching TRBD2. V lost 4 bases to trimming and J lost 6 bases; unmatched junction nucleotides: 4. The CDR3 consists of 14 residues. Germline values: CDR1 SGHDN, CDR2 FVKESK.

The chain has TRBV15 and TRBJ1-4; D call uncertain. Trimming pared 0 bases from V and 8 bases from J, leaving 10 bases between. CDR1 is LNHNV and CDR2 is YYDKDF in the germline V gene (reference sequence). The CDR3 is 14 amino acids. The chain's CDR3 is CATSRDRVSEKLFF. CDR3 sequence (DNA): TGTGCCACCAGCAGAGATCGAGTATCCGAAAAACTGTTTTTT.

The V call is TRBV28, the J call TRBJ2-5; 8 positions agree with TRBD1. CDR3 length: 13 amino acids. Looked up from germline, CDR1 is MDHEN and CDR2 is SYDVKM. V lost 5 bases to trimming and J lost 5 bases; unmatched junction nucleotides: 4. The CDR3 spells CASSRQGWETQYF. The DNA for the CDR3 is TGTGCCAGCAGTCGACAGGGGTGGGAGACCCAGTACTTC.

The sample holds a few counts of this clone. The gene calls are TRBV11-2 and TRBJ2-4, with D perhaps TRBD2 (7 bases). Trimming left V 3 bases short and J 6 bases short, with 18 bases between. Germline loops: CDR1 SGHAT, CDR2 FQNNGV. There are 16 residues in the CDR3. The chain's CDR3 is CASSLGRGGSGNIQYF. In DNA, the CDR3 is TGTGCCAGCAGCTTGGGCCGCGGGGGCTCCGGAAACATTCAGTACTTC.

A few counts support this clone. The chain links TRBV18 to TRBJ2-7, with TRBD2 matching 8 bases. CDR1 and CDR2 from the germline V gene are KGHSH and LQKENI. CDR3 length equals 15 residues. Trimming cost V 2 bases and J 2 bases; bases outside gene matches: 5. The CDR3 region has the DNA TGTGCCAGCTCACCAGTCAGCGGGGGAACCTACGAGCAGTACTTC. Its protein product is CASSPVSGGTYEQYF. The full variable domain, completed using reference TRBV18 and TRBJ2-7, is NAGVMQNPRHLVRRRGQEARLRCSPMKGHSHVYWYRQLPEEGLKFMVYLQKENIIDESGMPKERFSAEFPKEGPSILRIQQVVRGDSAAYFCASSPVSGGTYEQYFGPGTRLTVT.

The chain joins TRBV5-1 to TRBJ2-4; the match to TRBD1 covers 12 bases. The germline V gene encodes CDR1 SGHRS and CDR2 YFSETQ. Trimming at V came to 5 bases and at J to 3 bases, leaving 9 bases not matched to a gene. This CDR3 region has 17 residues. CDR3 in amino acids: CASSVGQGAIVKNIQYF. The CDR3 DNA follows: TGCGCCAGCAGTGTGGGACAGGGGGCCATAGTCAAAAACATTCAGTACTTC.

The chain employs TRBV30 and TRBJ1-2; perhaps TRBD1 as D (5 bases). Looked up from germline, CDR1 is GTSNPN and CDR2 is SVGIG (reference sequence). CDR3 length: 13 residues. V was pared by 1 base and J by 7 bases, with 13 bases between. The CDR3 here is CAWSGGTEVGYTF. DNA for the CDR3: TGTGCCTGGAGTGGCGGGACCGAGGTTGGCTACACCTTC.

The chain couples TRBV15 to TRBJ2-5; possible D gene TRBD2, 5 bases. Germline values: CDR1 LNHNV, CDR2 YYDKDF (reference sequence). The CDR3 runs 15 residues. Trimming left V 1 base short and J 4 bases short, with 13 bases between. The CDR3 loop reads CATSRVGKGGETQYF. CDR3 coding DNA: TGTGCCACCAGCAGAGTGGGGAAAGGAGGAGAGACCCAGTACTTC.

The chain links TRBV5-1 to TRBJ1-2, with 10 nucleotides matching TRBD1. CDR3 length equals 16 residues. The ends lost 5 bases at V and 2 bases at J; junction bases unmatched: 9. Germline CDR1 and CDR2: SGHRS and YFSETQ. Here the CDR3 reads CASRPGTGVLNYGYTF. In DNA, the CDR3 is TGCGCCAGCAGGCCCGGGACAGGGGTTCTAAACTATGGCTACACCTTC.

The count of this clone is one. This chain connects TRBV7-6 to TRBJ2-5, with 7 bases aligning to TRBD2. Trimming cost V 1 base and J 2 bases; bases outside gene matches: 7. The CDR3 sequence is 16 residues long. Per germline, CDR1 SGHVS and CDR2 FNYEAQ. The CDR3 nucleotides are TGTGCCAGCAGCTTAGGGGAGGGCCTTGGGCAAGAGACCCAGTACTTC. Protein: CASSLGEGLGQETQYF.

This rearrangement joins TRBV18 to TRBJ1-5; the D is unclear. CDR3 length: 13 residues. CDR1 and CDR2 (germline): KGHSH, LQKENI. Trimming stripped 4 bases from V and 6 bases from J, with 10 bases between. The CDR3 is CASSLEVGQPQHF. The CDR3 DNA sequence: TGTGCCAGCTCACTTGAGGTGGGTCAGCCCCAGCATTTT.

The V call is TRBV5-1, the J call TRBJ2-7; a possible D gene is TRBD2 (6 bases). Germline values: CDR1 SGHRS, CDR2 YFSETQ. V gave up 4 bases and J gave up 4 bases, with 15 bases separating them. The CDR3 consists of 14 residues. Here the CDR3 DNA reads TGCGCCAGCAGCGGTGGAGGCCGGGGGTACGAGCAGTACTTC. It translates to CASSGGGRGYEQYF.

V and J are TRBV18 and TRBJ2-3, with 12 bases aligning to TRBD2. The length of the CDR3 is 16 residues. The germline V gene encodes CDR1 KGHSH and CDR2 LQKENI. Germline trimming cut 0 bases from V and 6 bases from J; bases unmatched to any gene: 4. CDR3 nucleotide sequence: TGTGCCAGCTCACCACCCGGACTAGCGGGACACGATACGCAGTATTTT. Translated: CASSPPGLAGHDTQYF.

J is TRBJ1-2 and V is TRBV18, with a tentative D call TRBD1 (6 bases). The V end was cut by 6 bases, the J end by 7 bases, with 18 bases between. The CDR3 has 14 residues. Germline values: CDR1 KGHSH, CDR2 LQKENI. The CDR3 is CASSPDDRPLGYTF. The CDR3 DNA follows: TGTGCCAGCTCTCCCGACGACAGGCCACTTGGCTACACCTTC.

This chain uses TRBV6-1 with TRBJ2-7; TRBD2 agrees at 13 bases. V shed 4 bases, J shed 4 bases, and the junction held 7 bases outside the gene matches. The CDR3 runs 16 residues. The germline V gene has CDR1 MNHNS and CDR2 SASEGT. The CDR3 DNA reads TGTGCCAGCAGTGGAGGACTAGCGGGAGCGCCATACGAGCAGTACTTC. Protein sequence: CASSGGLAGAPYEQYF.

The chain joins TRBV19 to TRBJ2-7, with TRBD1 matching 9 bases. The germline gives CDR1 LNHDA, CDR2 SQIVND (reference sequence). With 5 bases clipped from V and 4 bases from J, the junction kept 9 bases outside the gene matches. The CDR3 consists of 15 residues. CDR3 region: CASSDPGTGFYEQYF. As DNA, the CDR3 is TGTGCCAGTAGTGACCCCGGGACAGGGTTTTACGAGCAGTACTTC.

The J gene is TRBJ2-1, the V gene TRBV5-4, with 10 bases lining up with TRBD2. V was clipped by 0 bases and J by 11 bases; unmatched bases: 8. There are 15 residues in the CDR3. Germline V gene data show CDR1 as SGHNT and CDR2 as YYREEE (reference sequence). The CDR3 DNA sequence: TGTGCCAGCAGCTTGGGGGGTCTACTAGCGGGAAAGCAGTTCTTC. Its protein is CASSLGGLLAGKQFF. The full variable domain, with the rest looked up from reference TRBV5-4 and TRBJ2-1, is ETGVTQSPTHLIKTRGQQVTLRCSSQSGHNTVSWYQQALGQGPQFIFQYYREEENGRGNFPPRFSGLQFPNYSSELNVNALELDDSALYLCASSLGGLLAGKQFFGPGTRLTVL.

The gene calls are TRBV14 and TRBJ1-1, with 11 positions matching TRBD1. V was pared by 2 bases and J by 7 bases, with 6 bases of the junction left unmatched. The length of the CDR3 is 15 residues. Germline V gene lookup returns CDR1 SGHDN and CDR2 FVKESK. Written as DNA, the CDR3 is TGTGCCAGCAGCCAACCCTTGGGACAGGGGGATGAAGCTTTCTTT. Its protein is CASSQPLGQGDEAFF.

The chain carries TRBV5-4 and TRBJ2-1; 12 bases are shared with TRBD2. V was clipped by 3 bases and J by 2 bases; unmatched bases: 9. CDR1 and CDR2 from the germline V gene are SGHNT and YYREEE (reference sequence). The CDR3 has 18 residues. The CDR3 region is CASSSPSGRAVTYNEQFF. CDR3 nucleotides: TGTGCCAGCAGCTCACCTAGCGGGAGGGCGGTAACCTACAATGAGCAGTTCTTC.

In its sample, this clone was seen a few times. The chain uses TRBV2 and TRBJ1-5; a possible D gene is TRBD1 (5 bases). The germline V gene encodes CDR1 SNHLY and CDR2 FYNNEI. CDR3 length: 14 residues. Trimming pared 3 bases from V and 6 bases from J, leaving 12 bases between. The CDR3 DNA is TGTGCCAGCAGTGATAGGGGCCTTGGTCAGCCCCAGCATTTT. Its translation is CASSDRGLGQPQHF.

The gene calls are TRBV28 and TRBJ2-7, with a possible D match to TRBD1 (5 bases). The CDR3 length is 13 residues. CDR1 is MDHEN, CDR2 SYDVKM, per germline. The V and J ends lost 8 bases and 0 bases respectively, with 11 bases between them. Here the CDR3 reads CASGRASSYEQYF. In DNA, the CDR3 is TGTGCCAGCGGCAGGGCGAGCTCCTACGAGCAGTACTTC.

The V gene is TRBV30, the J gene TRBJ1-3; D is unresolved. This CDR3 contains 15 residues. Trimming cost V 4 bases and J 0 bases, with 13 bases left between them. Per germline, CDR1 GTSNPN and CDR2 SVGIG (reference sequence). CDR3 region: CAWNSGGISGNTIYF. As DNA, the CDR3 is TGTGCCTGGAACTCCGGCGGGATCTCTGGAAACACCATATATTTT.

The chain employs TRBV6-5 and TRBJ1-1, with TRBD1 matching over 7 bases. Germline loops: CDR1 MNHEY, CDR2 SVGAGI. The J segment lost 3 bases and the V segment lost 8 bases, leaving 12 bases of the junction unmatched. The CDR3 loop spans 15 amino acids. CDR3 sequence: CASSSRGASYTEAFF. The CDR3 DNA reads TGTGCCAGCTCAAGCAGGGGGGCATCGTACACTGAAGCTTTCTTT.

CDR3 in amino acids: CASSTGQGIFNSPLHF. The CDR3 nucleotides are TGCGCCAGCAGCACGGGACAGGGGATTTTTAATTCACCCCTCCACTTT. The chain links TRBV4-1 to TRBJ1-6; 10 nucleotides agree with TRBD1. The trim removed 5 bases at V and 6 bases at J, leaving 7 bases unmatched. Germline assignment: CDR1 MGHRA and CDR2 YSYEKL. The CDR3 extends over 16 amino acids.

The chain links TRBV19 to TRBJ1-1, with D possibly being TRBD1 (6 bases). V gave up 5 bases and J gave up 5 bases, with 15 bases separating them. The CDR3 extends over 14 amino acids. Germline CDR1 and CDR2: LNHDA and SQIVND (reference sequence). The CDR3 DNA reads TGTGCCAGTAGTCCCTCCGGGGGGCGGACTGAAGCTTTCTTT. It translates to CASSPSGGRTEAFF.

This clone was counted between two and nine times. Mismatch with germline at one junction end may stem from a read error. The chain has TRBV5-4 and TRBJ2-4; tentatively, D is TRBD2 (6 bases). CDR1 SGHNT and CDR2 YYREEE come from the germline V gene (reference sequence). The CDR3 is made up of 12 amino acids. The CDR3 DNA reads as TGTGCCAGCAGCTTGGGGGGGGAAACCTCGGACTTC. It translates to CASSLGGETSDF. Using reference TRBV5-4 and TRBJ2-4 for the parts outside the CDR3, the full variable domain is ETGVTQSPTHLIKTRGQQVTLRCSSQSGHNTVSWYQQALGQGPQFIFQYYREEENGRGNFPPRFSGLQFPNYSSELNVNALELDDSALYLCASSLGGETSDFGAGTRLSVL.

The chain couples TRBV6-5 to TRBJ1-5, with 7 bases aligning to TRBD1. Per germline, CDR1 MNHEY and CDR2 SVGAGI. The CDR3 runs 15 residues. V lost 4 bases and J lost 4; bases outside the gene matches: 7. The DNA of the CDR3 is TGTGCCAGCAGTTCGGACAGGCGTGGGAATCAGCCCCAGCATTTT. Its protein is CASSSDRRGNQPQHF.